A selection of T cell receptor beta chains follows, all from one sample in a study of blood T cell repertoires in COVID-19. The method was immunoSEQ multiplex PCR; TCRdb's version includes in-frame clones alone and lacks a portion of them. The table lists around 52,000 clones, 89% of them singletons. The sample comprised peripheral blood. The receptors were gathered from an elderly woman with acute or convalescent COVID-19. Both conserved end residues are part of each CDR3. A D gene is named only where the DNA matches it firmly. Size values are once, few and many counts, or a class for expanded clones, and some rows have none.

v_gene	d_gene	abundance	j_gene	CDR3aa	CDR3nt
TRBV4-2	.	.	TRBJ1-4	CASSQNGRDEKLFF	TGTGCCAGCAGCCAAAACGGGAGAGATGAAAAACTGTTTTTT
TRBV4-2	.	.	TRBJ1-5	CASSQESDQPQHF	TGTGCCAGCAGCCAAGAGAGCGATCAGCCCCAGCATTTT
TRBV30	.	.	TRBJ2-3	CAWSVQSGGADTQYF	TGTGCCTGGAGTGTACAGTCTGGAGGGGCAGATACGCAGTATTTT
TRBV27	.	.	TRBJ2-3	CASSISRTDTQYF	TGTGCCAGCAGTATATCCCGGACAGATACGCAGTATTTT
TRBV6-2/TRBV6-3	.	.	TRBJ2-1	CASSYGWSSYNEQFF	TGTGCCAGCAGTTATGGCTGGAGCTCCTACAATGAGCAGTTCTTC
TRBV3-1/TRBV3-2	.	once	TRBJ1-3	CASSQGANTIYF	TGTGCCAGCAGCCAAGGAGCGAACACCATATATTTT
TRBV2	.	.	TRBJ2-2	CASSKDRENTGELFF	TGTGCCAGCAGCAAGGACCGGGAGAACACCGGGGAGCTGTTTTTT
TRBV30	TRBD1	.	TRBJ2-5	CAWSVQGGAGETQYF	TGTGCCTGGAGTGTACAAGGGGGCGCGGGAGAGACCCAGTACTTC
TRBV30	.	.	TRBJ2-5	CAWSPRQETQYF	TGTGCCTGGAGTCCCAGACAAGAGACCCAGTACTTC
TRBV19	.	.	TRBJ1-2	CASSTTGAYGYTF	TGTGCCAGTAGTACCACAGGAGCCTATGGCTACACCTTC
TRBV28	TRBD1	.	TRBJ2-2	CASSSHGTATGELFF	TGTGCCAGCAGTTCACATGGGACAGCCACCGGGGAGCTGTTTTTT
TRBV19	.	.	TRBJ1-2	CASSQQVNYGYTF	TGTGCCAGTAGCCAGCAGGTGAACTATGGCTACACCTTC
TRBV5-1	TRBD1	.	TRBJ2-5	CASQGQNQETQYF	TGCGCCAGCCAGGGACAGAACCAAGAGACCCAGTACTTC
TRBV20-1	TRBD2	.	TRBJ2-7	CSASPSGGRYEQYF	TGCAGTGCTAGTCCCAGCGGGGGGAGGTACGAGCAGTACTTC
TRBV27	TRBD1	.	TRBJ2-1	CASRRTGGNEQFF	TGTGCCAGCAGAAGGACAGGGGGAAATGAGCAGTTCTTC
TRBV11-2	TRBD1	.	TRBJ1-4	CASSAQGPLLQGNEKLFF	TGTGCCAGCAGCGCACAGGGGCCCCTCTTGCAGGGTAATGAAAAACTGTTTTTT
TRBV19	.	.	TRBJ1-5	CASTPGVGQPQHF	TGTGCCAGTACCCCGGGAGTCGGACAGCCCCAGCATTTT
TRBV3-1/TRBV3-2	.	.	TRBJ1-2	CASRPRGSDYGYTF	TGTGCCAGCAGGCCCCGCGGGTCGGACTATGGCTACACCTTC
TRBV4-1	TRBD1	.	TRBJ1-2	CASSQDPGQGYGYTF	TGCGCCAGCAGCCAAGACCCGGGACAGGGGTATGGCTACACCTTC
TRBV5-1	TRBD1	.	TRBJ2-2	CASSSTQGAGTGELFF	TGCGCCAGCAGCTCGACACAGGGGGCGGGTACCGGGGAGCTGTTTTTT
TRBV3-1/TRBV3-2	.	.	TRBJ2-7	CASSQTPSSYEQYF	TGTGCCAGCAGCCAGACCCCTAGCTCCTACGAGCAGTACTTC
TRBV18	TRBD2	.	TRBJ2-5	CASARGIGYQETQYF	TGTGCCAGCGCGCGGGGGATCGGCTACCAAGAGACCCAGTACTTC
TRBV10-1	.	.	TRBJ2-2	CASRGRAGTGELFF	TGCGCCAGCAGGGGCAGGGCCGGTACCGGGGAGCTGTTTTTT
TRBV6-5	TRBD1	.	TRBJ2-7	CASPPETGVPYEQYF	TGTGCCAGCCCCCCCGAGACAGGGGTTCCCTACGAGCAGTACTTC
TRBV5-1	TRBD1	.	TRBJ1-5	CASSPTGNSNQPQHF	TGCGCCAGCAGCCCGACAGGGAATAGCAATCAGCCCCAGCATTTT
TRBV14	.	.	TRBJ2-1	CASSQGPLAGGSYNEQFF	TGTGCCAGCAGCCAAGGACCCCTGGCGGGTGGCTCCTACAATGAGCAGTTCTTC
TRBV24-1	.	.	TRBJ2-3	CATKDRTSTDTQYF	TGTGCCACCAAAGACAGAACGAGTACAGATACGCAGTATTTT
TRBV5-1	TRBD2	.	TRBJ2-3	CASSLAAGGTDTQYF	TGCGCCAGCAGCTTGGCAGCGGGGGGCACAGATACGCAGTATTTT
TRBV7-8	.	.	TRBJ1-5	CASSLGAGSNQPQHF	TGTGCCAGCAGCTTAGGGGCAGGGAGCAATCAGCCCCAGCATTTT
TRBV5-1	.	once	TRBJ2-7	CASSRDNSYEQYF	TGCGCCAGCAGCCGGGACAACTCCTACGAGCAGTACTTC
TRBV5-1	.	.	TRBJ2-3	CASSFGLTTDTQYF	TGCGCCAGCAGCTTCGGACTTACCACAGATACGCAGTATTTT
TRBV3-1/TRBV3-2	TRBD2	.	TRBJ2-7	CASSQRGGPYEQYF	TGTGCCAGCAGCCAGCGGGGGGGGCCCTACGAGCAGTACTTC
TRBV3-1/TRBV3-2	TRBD1	.	TRBJ2-3	CASSKRGAGGSTQYF	TGTGCCAGCAGCAAACGTGGGGCAGGGGGCAGTACGCAGTATTTT
TRBV29-1	.	.	TRBJ2-2	CSVDRAGAGELFF	TGCAGCGTGGACAGGGCGGGAGCCGGGGAGCTGTTTTTT
TRBV7-9	TRBD2	.	TRBJ2-1	CASSRPGLAGVNEQFF	TGTGCCAGCAGCCGACCGGGACTAGCGGGGGTAAATGAGCAGTTCTTC
TRBV5-6	.	.	TRBJ1-6	CASSLRERNSPLHF	TGTGCCAGCAGCCTCCGGGAGCGGAATTCACCCCTCCACTTT
TRBV2	.	.	TRBJ1-5	CASSEGRRGSEPQHF	TGTGCCAGCAGCGAGGGCCGGCGGGGATCAGAGCCCCAGCATTTT
TRBV6-2/TRBV6-3	TRBD2	.	TRBJ2-5	CASTPRPTSGGHQETQYF	TGTGCCAGCACCCCTAGGCCCACTAGCGGGGGGCACCAAGAGACCCAGTACTTC
TRBV4-1	.	.	TRBJ2-6	CASSQEGVSGANVLTF	TGCGCCAGCAGCCAAGAAGGGGTTTCCGGGGCCAACGTCCTGACTTTC
TRBV7-2	.	.	TRBJ1-6	CASSLSDTQNSPLHF	TGTGCCAGCAGCCTGTCGGACACCCAAAATTCACCCCTCCACTTT
TRBV25-1	.	.	TRBJ2-5	CASRGGAGETQYF	TGTGCCAGCAGAGGGGGGGCGGGGGAGACCCAGTACTTC
TRBV7-9	TRBD2	.	TRBJ2-3	CASSLLAGSTDTQYF	TGTGCCAGCAGCTTACTAGCGGGGAGCACAGATACGCAGTATTTT
TRBV3-1/TRBV3-2	.	.	TRBJ2-3	CASSHTSGDTQYF	TGTGCCAGCAGCCATACGTCCGGGGATACGCAGTATTTT
TRBV19	TRBD1	.	TRBJ2-1	CASSIGDIRRQGRNEQFF	TGTGCCAGTAGTATCGGGGATATTAGGAGACAGGGAAGGAATGAGCAGTTCTTC
TRBV20-1	TRBD1	.	TRBJ2-7	CSASFGQGAHEQYF	TGCAGTGCTAGTTTTGGACAGGGGGCCCACGAGCAGTACTTC
TRBV10-1	.	.	TRBJ2-5	CASSESYGVATQYF	TGCGCCAGCAGTGAGTCCTACGGGGTCGCGACCCAGTACTTC
TRBV5-1	.	.	TRBJ1-1	CASSPRGVEDTEAFF	TGCGCCAGCAGCCCCCGGGGAGTTGAGGACACTGAAGCTTTCTTT
TRBV23-1	TRBD1	.	TRBJ1-1	CASSQTGTGGAITEAFF	TGCGCCAGCAGTCAAACCGGGACAGGGGGCGCAATCACTGAAGCTTTCTTT
TRBV12-3/TRBV12-4	.	.	TRBJ2-1	CASKQGTYNEQFF	TGTGCCAGCAAGCAGGGCACCTACAATGAGCAGTTCTTC
TRBV5-1	.	.	TRBJ2-2	CASSNPTVMNTGELFF	TGCGCCAGCAGCAACCCGACAGTAATGAACACCGGGGAGCTGTTTTTT
TRBV11-2	TRBD2	.	TRBJ2-7	CASSPRGLAAEQYF	TGTGCCAGCAGCCCCCGAGGGCTAGCGGCCGAGCAGTACTTC
TRBV19	TRBD2	.	TRBJ2-1	CASSALAGGYNEQFF	TGTGCCAGTAGTGCACTAGCGGGGGGGTACAATGAGCAGTTCTTC
TRBV16	TRBD2	.	TRBJ2-1	CASSQSGRVPYNEQFF	TGTGCCAGCAGCCAGTCGGGGAGGGTCCCGTACAATGAGCAGTTCTTC
TRBV5-1	.	.	TRBJ2-5	CASSLTSLSQETQYF	TGCGCCAGCAGCCTGACTAGTTTATCCCAAGAGACCCAGTACTTC
TRBV7-9	.	.	TRBJ1-1	CASSPAGAEAFF	TGTGCCAGCAGCCCCGCCGGGGCTGAAGCTTTCTTT